The 32 T cell receptor beta chains below all came from one sample that was sequenced in a study of blood T cell repertoires in COVID-19. Sequenced by immunoSEQ multiplex PCR; TCRdb stores in-frame clones only, minus some. The sample contains about 49,000 clones, 82% of which appear only once. Sequenced sample: peripheral blood. The receptors were gathered from a woman in her sixties or seventies with acute or convalescent COVID-19.

This clone is a singleton in its sample. This rearrangement joins TRBV10-3 to TRBJ2-7; TRBD1 matches at 9 bases. Trimming cost V 2 bases and J 6 bases; bases outside gene matches: 5. Germline V CDR1 and CDR2: ENHRY, SYGVKD. The CDR3 has 14 residues. CDR3 DNA sequence: TGTGCCATCAGTGAGGGGACAGGGTCTGCCGAGCAGTACTTC. It specifies CAISEGTGSAEQYF.

This chain links TRBV7-3 with TRBJ2-7, with D tentatively TRBD1 (6 bases). V was trimmed by 3 bases and J by 5 bases, leaving 14 bases between them. Germline CDR1 is SGHTA and CDR2 is FQGTGA. This CDR3 has 14 amino acids. CDR3 in amino acids: CASSFGQSWDEQYF. The CDR3 nucleotides read TGTGCCAGCAGCTTCGGACAGTCCTGGGACGAGCAGTACTTC.

V and J are TRBV5-1 and TRBJ2-3; no firm D call. Germline CDR1 is SGHRS and CDR2 is YFSETQ. V lost 5 bases and J lost 2, with 12 bases in between. This CDR3 is 14 amino acids long. In DNA form, the CDR3 reads TGCGCCAGCAGTCCGACTGTCATCACAGATACGCAGTATTTT. Protein sequence: CASSPTVITDTQYF.

This sequence joins TRBV4-2 and TRBJ1-1; 7 nucleotides agree with TRBD1. With V trimmed by 1 base and J by 4 bases, 3 bases remained unmatched. Germline CDR1 LGHNA, CDR2 YNFKEQ. The CDR3 length is 14 residues. The DNA of the CDR3 is TGTGCCAGCAGCCAAGTCCAGGGGGGCACTGAAGCTTTCTTT. It is translated as CASSQVQGGTEAFF.

This chain uses TRBV20-1 with TRBJ2-5; maybe TRBD2 (5 bases). Germline V gene lookup returns CDR1 DFQATT and CDR2 SNEGSKA (reference sequence). V lost 3 bases, J lost 4 bases, and 15 bases lay in between. The CDR3 has 14 residues. The CDR3 is CSASPPLARETQYF. The CDR3 nucleotides read TGCAGTGCTAGTCCCCCGCTAGCCCGAGAGACCCAGTACTTC.

The chain employs TRBV29-1 and TRBJ2-7; 9 bases line up with TRBD2. In germline, CDR1 is SQVTM, CDR2 ANQGSEA. There are 11 residues in the CDR3. The trim removed 6 bases at V and 5 bases at J, leaving 2 bases unmatched. The CDR3 DNA follows: TGCAGCGTAGGACTAGCGAACGAGCAGTACTTC. Translation: CSVGLANEQYF.

The chain links TRBV5-8 to TRBJ1-5, with TRBD1 as a possible D gene (5 bases). Trimming pared 1 base from V and 5 bases from J, leaving 13 bases between. Per germline, CDR1 SGHTS and CDR2 YDEGEE. The CDR3 loop spans 15 amino acids. CDR3 amino acids: CASSLWRGNDQPQHF. CDR3 DNA sequence: TGTGCCAGCAGCTTGTGGAGGGGTAACGATCAGCCCCAGCATTTT.

The chain is built from TRBV5-5 and TRBJ2-5; 9 bases agree with TRBD2. Germline V gives CDR1 SGHKS, CDR2 YYEKEE (reference sequence). V lost 0 bases and J lost 2; bases outside the gene matches: 5. This CDR3 region has 16 residues. CDR3 bases: TGTGCCAGCAGCTTGGGCCTAGCGGGGATACAAGAGACCCAGTACTTC. It yields the protein CASSLGLAGIQETQYF.

The chain recombines TRBV19 with TRBJ2-3; possibly TRBD1 for D (5 bases). Looked up from germline, CDR1 is LNHDA and CDR2 is SQIVND (reference sequence). The CDR3 spans 15 residues. With 3 bases removed from V and 1 base from J, the gap between germline ends came to 11 bases. CDR3 residues: CASSIKGFGTDTQYF. Here the CDR3 DNA reads TGTGCCAGTAGTATTAAGGGGTTTGGCACAGATACGCAGTATTTT.

CDR3 region: CASSSRSRTGATDTQYF. CDR3 DNA: TGTGCCAGCAGCTCGCGATCGAGGACAGGGGCAACAGATACGCAGTATTTT. This chain links TRBV7-9 with TRBJ2-3, with 9 bases that match TRBD1. Germline CDR1 SEHNR, CDR2 FQNEAQ (reference sequence). V was pared by 4 bases and J by 3 bases, with 11 bases of the junction left unmatched. The CDR3 runs to 17 residues.

This chain connects TRBV30 to TRBJ1-5; 7 nucleotides line up with TRBD1. Germline V gene data show CDR1 as GTSNPN and CDR2 as SVGIG (reference sequence). CDR3 length: 15 amino acids. V lost 1 base, J lost 4 bases, and 7 bases stayed unmatched. CDR3 region: CAWSGQGLSNQPQHF. The CDR3 nucleotides read TGTGCCTGGAGTGGACAGGGTCTGAGTAATCAGCCCCAGCATTTT.

The V gene is TRBV5-1, the J gene TRBJ2-1, with TRBD2 matching over 8 bases. This CDR3 comprises 16 residues. Per the germline V gene, CDR1 is SGHRS and CDR2 is YFSETQ. The J segment lost 4 bases and the V segment lost 4 bases, leaving 10 bases of the junction unmatched. This CDR3 is CASSITSGGVYNEQFF. The DNA for the CDR3 is TGCGCCAGCAGCATCACTAGCGGAGGGGTTTACAATGAGCAGTTCTTC.

The chain has TRBV28 and TRBJ2-3; 7 nucleotides align to TRBD2. CDR1 and CDR2 from the germline V gene are MDHEN and SYDVKM. The CDR3 totals 19 residues. J lost 5 bases, V lost 2 bases, and 19 bases had no gene match. The chain's CDR3 is CASSLKGIAGATFGDTQYF. The DNA of the CDR3 is TGTGCCAGCAGTTTAAAGGGGATCGCGGGAGCGACCTTTGGAGATACGCAGTATTTT.

This rearrangement joins TRBV21-1 to TRBJ1-2; the table's TRBD1 call for D was not verified on the DNA. TRBV21-1 counts as a pseudogene. The CDR3 has 15 amino acids. The CDR3 nucleotides are TGTGCCAGCAGCAAAGGAAGGACAGGGAGAACTGGCTACACCTTC. Translated: CASSKGRTGRTGYTF.

This clone came up a few times. J is TRBJ2-5 and V is TRBV7-8; D gene uncertain. CDR1 and CDR2 (germline): SGHVS, FQNEAQ. V was pared by 1 base and J by 3 bases, with 6 bases between. The CDR3 consists of 13 residues. CDR3 loop: CASSLGQKETQYF. DNA of the CDR3: TGTGCCAGCAGCTTAGGGCAGAAAGAGACCCAGTACTTC.

V and J are TRBV18 and TRBJ2-1, with TRBD2 matching 9 bases. CDR1 KGHSH and CDR2 LQKENI come from the germline V gene. Losses at the gene ends were 3 bases for V and 2 bases for J; bases not matched to a gene: 2. CDR3 length: 15 residues. This CDR3 is CASSPPSGAYNEQFF. In DNA, the CDR3 is TGTGCCAGCTCACCCCCTAGCGGGGCCTACAATGAGCAGTTCTTC.

V gene TRBV11-2 combines with J gene TRBJ2-1; 12 nucleotides agree with TRBD2. Germline V gene sequence: CDR1 SGHAT, CDR2 FQNNGV. The CDR3 runs to 16 residues. The J segment lost 9 bases and the V segment lost 0 bases, leaving 6 bases of the junction unmatched. The CDR3 nucleotides are TGTGCCAGCAGCTTAGATCTCCTAGCGGGGGGGCTTGAGCAGTTCTTC. Amino acids: CASSLDLLAGGLEQFF.

This chain joins TRBV30 and TRBJ1-5; weak D call: TRBD1 (6 bases). Germline V gene lookup returns CDR1 GTSNPN and CDR2 SVGIG (reference sequence). Trimming left V 2 bases short and J 1 base short, with 18 bases between. The CDR3 runs to 17 residues. The CDR3 DNA reads as TGTGCCTGGAGTAGGGGAGCCGGGACACCAAGCAATCAGCCCCAGCATTTT. Its protein is CAWSRGAGTPSNQPQHF.

The gene calls are TRBV10-2 and TRBJ2-1; TRBD1 aligns across 10 bases. There are 15 residues in the CDR3. Germline CDR1 and CDR2: WSHSY and SAAADI. V gave up 5 bases and J gave up 3 bases; unmatched junction bases: 4. The CDR3 sequence is CASSPTGGNYNEQFF. The CDR3 nucleotides are TGCGCCAGCAGTCCGACAGGGGGCAACTACAATGAGCAGTTCTTC.

This clone came up a few times. This sequence joins TRBV4-1 and TRBJ1-4, with 8 nucleotides matching TRBD1. The V and J ends lost 4 bases and 8 bases, in that order; junction bases with no gene match: 6. The CDR3 contains 14 residues. The germline CDR1 and CDR2 sequences are MGHRA and YSYEKL. CDR3 nucleotide sequence: TGCGCCAGCAGCCCAGGACAGGGAAACGAAAAACTGTTTTTT. As protein: CASSPGQGNEKLFF.

V gene TRBV11-2 combines with J gene TRBJ1-1; D remains unclear. Germline loops: CDR1 SGHAT, CDR2 FQNNGV. This CDR3 comprises 14 residues. The V and J ends lost 1 base and 0 bases respectively, with 6 bases between them. This CDR3 reads CASSLGRLNTEAFF. Here the CDR3 DNA reads TGTGCCAGCAGCTTAGGGCGGTTGAACACTGAAGCTTTCTTT.

J is TRBJ1-1 and V is TRBV18, with D tentatively TRBD1 (5 bases). Trimming cost V 0 bases and J 7 bases, with 6 bases left between them. The CDR3 spans 12 residues. From germline, CDR1 is KGHSH and CDR2 LQKENI. Here the CDR3 DNA reads TGTGCCAGCTCACCACCCGGGGGTGAAGCTTTCTTT. Its protein is CASSPPGGEAFF.

V usage is TRBV30 and J usage is TRBJ2-3; D is unresolved. The CDR3 is made up of 13 amino acids. With 4 bases removed from V and 2 bases from J, the gap between germline ends came to 10 bases. In germline, CDR1 is GTSNPN, CDR2 SVGIG (reference sequence). The CDR3 DNA reads as TGTGCCTGGACCGCGAAGAACACAGATACGCAGTATTTT. Translated, it gives CAWTAKNTDTQYF. The full variable domain, its missing parts supplied by reference TRBV30 and TRBJ2-3, is SQTIHQWPATLVQPVGSPLSLECTVEGTSNPNLYWYRQAAGRGLQLLFYSVGIGQISSEVPQNLSASRPQDRQFILSSKKLLLSDSGFYLCAWTAKNTDTQYFGPGTRLTVL.

The chain recombines TRBV5-6 with TRBJ1-6; D not certain. Looked up from germline, CDR1 is SGHDT and CDR2 is YYEEEE. The CDR3 has 15 amino acids. V lost 7 bases to trimming and J lost 5 bases, with 16 bases between them. Here the CDR3 reads CASEVAGGHNSPLHF. CDR3 DNA: TGTGCCAGCGAAGTCGCTGGCGGCCATAATTCACCCCTCCACTTT.

The V gene is TRBV24-1, the J gene TRBJ1-2, with 9 bases identical to TRBD1. Germline V gene sequence: CDR1 KGHDR, CDR2 SFDVKD. The CDR3 sequence is 17 residues long. Trimming at V came to 5 bases and at J to 0 bases, leaving 9 bases not matched to a gene. For the CDR3, the DNA is TGTGCCACCAGTGCATCCGGGACAGGGCTTTCTAACTATGGCTACACCTTC. It yields the protein CATSASGTGLSNYGYTF.

The chain has TRBV4-2 and TRBJ1-2; TRBD1 agrees at 9 bases. The CDR3 sequence is 15 residues long. V trimming: 0 bases; J trimming: 4 bases; junction bases outside the gene matches: 3. CDR1 is LGHNA, CDR2 YNFKEQ, per germline. The CDR3 DNA reads TGTGCCAGCAGCCAAGAAGTGGGACAGGGCTATGGCTACACCTTC. As protein: CASSQEVGQGYGYTF.

The rearrangement links TRBV6-5 to TRBJ1-2, with D uncertain. This CDR3 is 13 amino acids long. V was shortened by 0 bases and J by 5 bases, with 7 bases between the two germline ends. The germline V gene has CDR1 MNHEY and CDR2 SVGAGI. CDR3 sequence: CASSYSPTYGYTF. The CDR3 DNA sequence: TGTGCCAGCAGTTACTCGCCGACATATGGCTACACCTTC.

This clone was seen a few times. This chain connects TRBV5-1 to TRBJ2-5; 7 bases fit TRBD1. Germline V gives CDR1 SGHRS, CDR2 YFSETQ. The CDR3 sequence is 15 residues long. Trimming took 2 bases from V and 5 from J; bases not matched to a gene: 9. In DNA form, the CDR3 reads TGCGCCAGCAGCTTCGAGGGGGCACGGCGGGAGACCCAGTACTTC. It is translated as CASSFEGARRETQYF.

This chain links TRBV5-1 with TRBJ2-1; D may be TRBD2 (6 bases). CDR3 length: 14 amino acids. Per germline, CDR1 SGHRS and CDR2 YFSETQ. V was clipped by 3 bases and J by 6 bases, with 13 bases between them. The CDR3 loop reads CASSSGTRRNEQFF. The CDR3 nucleotides are TGCGCCAGCAGCTCCGGGACTCGGCGCAATGAGCAGTTCTTC.

The chain combines TRBV10-3 with TRBJ2-1; the match to TRBD1 covers 10 bases. The V and J ends lost 4 bases and 3 bases, in that order; junction bases with no gene match: 3. The CDR3 has 15 amino acids. Germline-derived CDR1 and CDR2 are ENHRY and SYGVKD. This CDR3 is CAISGDRGFYNEQFF. CDR3 DNA sequence: TGTGCCATCAGTGGGGACAGGGGATTCTACAATGAGCAGTTCTTC.

V usage is TRBV3-1 (or the pseudogene TRBV3-2) and J usage is TRBJ2-1, with D possibly TRBD2 on 5 matching bases. The germline gives CDR1 LGHDT, CDR2 YNNKEL (reference sequence). The ends were cut back, 6 bases at V and 0 bases at J, with 9 bases in the middle. This CDR3 has 14 residues. CDR3 sequence: CASRRRSSYNEQFF. DNA of the CDR3: TGTGCCAGCAGACGGAGGAGCTCCTACAATGAGCAGTTCTTC.

This rearrangement joins TRBV7-9 to TRBJ1-2; 7 nucleotides align to TRBD1. The CDR3 consists of 15 residues. V trimming: 5 bases; J trimming: 4 bases; junction bases outside the gene matches: 10. Germline values: CDR1 SEHNR, CDR2 FQNEAQ (reference sequence). CDR3 region: CASSQRGQESYGYTF. The CDR3 DNA reads TGTGCCAGCAGCCAAAGAGGACAGGAGAGCTATGGCTACACCTTC.